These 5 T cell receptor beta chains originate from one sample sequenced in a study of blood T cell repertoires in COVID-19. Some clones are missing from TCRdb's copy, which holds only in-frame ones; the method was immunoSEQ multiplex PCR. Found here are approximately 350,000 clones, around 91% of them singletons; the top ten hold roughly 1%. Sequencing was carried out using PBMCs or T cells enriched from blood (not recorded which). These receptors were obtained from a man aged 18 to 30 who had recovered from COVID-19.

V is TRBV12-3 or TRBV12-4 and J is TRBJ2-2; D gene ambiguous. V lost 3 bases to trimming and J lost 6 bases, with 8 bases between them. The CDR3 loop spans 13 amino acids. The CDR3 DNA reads TGTGCCAGCAGTTTTGGTCGCGCCGGGGAGCTGTTTTTT. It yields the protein CASSFGRAGELFF.

The CDR3 sequence is CASTRTAVNTEAFF. The CDR3, as DNA: TGTGCCAGCACCAGGACAGCGGTGAACACTGAAGCTTTCTTT. The J gene is TRBJ1-1, the V gene TRBV6-5, with a weak D call TRBD1 (6 bases). The V gene lost 7 bases and the J gene lost 0 bases, with 12 bases spanning the gap. The germline gives CDR1 MNHEY, CDR2 SVGAGI. The CDR3 contains 14 residues.

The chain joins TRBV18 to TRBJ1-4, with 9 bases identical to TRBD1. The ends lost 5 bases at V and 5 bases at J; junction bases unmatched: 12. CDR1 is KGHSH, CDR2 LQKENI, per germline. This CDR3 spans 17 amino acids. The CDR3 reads CASSSSSTGTGNEKLFF. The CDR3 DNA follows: TGTGCCAGCTCATCCTCAAGTACCGGGACAGGGAATGAAAAACTGTTTTTT. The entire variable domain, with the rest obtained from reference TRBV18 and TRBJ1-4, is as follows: NAGVMQNPRHLVRRRGQEARLRCSPMKGHSHVYWYRQLPEEGLKFMVYLQKENIIDESGMPKERFSAEFPKEGPSILRIQQVVRGDSAAYFCASSSSSTGTGNEKLFFGSGTQLSVL.

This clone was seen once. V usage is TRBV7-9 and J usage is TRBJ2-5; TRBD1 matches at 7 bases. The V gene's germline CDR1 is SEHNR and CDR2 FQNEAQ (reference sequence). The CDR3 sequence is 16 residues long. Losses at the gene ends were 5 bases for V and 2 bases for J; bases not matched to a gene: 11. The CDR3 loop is CASSPRYNRGQETQYF. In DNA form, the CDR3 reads TGTGCCAGCAGCCCGAGATATAACAGGGGTCAAGAGACCCAGTACTTC. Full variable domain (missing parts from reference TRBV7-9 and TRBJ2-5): DTGVSQNPRHKITKRGQNVTFRCDPISEHNRLYWYRQTLGQGPEFLTYFQNEAQLEKSRLLSDRFSAERPKGSFSTLEIQRTEQGDSAMYLCASSPRYNRGQETQYFGPGTRLLVL.

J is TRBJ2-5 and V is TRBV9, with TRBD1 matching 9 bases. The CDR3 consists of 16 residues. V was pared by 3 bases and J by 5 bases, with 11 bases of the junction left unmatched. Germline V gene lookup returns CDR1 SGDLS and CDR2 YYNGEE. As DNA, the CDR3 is TGTGCCAGCAGCGCCGCCCCGGGACAGGGTGGGGAGACCCAGTACTTC. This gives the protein CASSAAPGQGGETQYF.